This T cell receptor (beta chain) was profiled in a study of blood T cell repertoires in COVID-19 (TCRdb year 2020). Regarding the complete study: Samples covering the acute and convalescent phases of COVID-19 were provided by collaborators in the United States, Italy and Spain. Nearly every sample came with metadata listing a de-identified subject ID, COVID-19 status, age in years and sex. The prospective study material was composed of cDNA or gDNA derived from T cells, B-cell-depleted T cells, or PBMCs. The repertoires were released in a freely available public database meant as a resource for research on the immune response to SARS-CoV-2. Where available, HLA class I and class II types were obtained from metadata supplied by the sample provider rather than from assay-based typing. Samples came from the ongoing ImmuneRACE study (first 160 participants) plus 1,254 subjects from 6 global collaborators. Subjects who had been exposed to COVID-19, were actively infected with it, or had recovered from it provided the deeply sampled blood TCRbeta repertoires that made up the dataset. Paper-wide results and their limitations: The quantity of clinical and demographic metadata differed by source and by participant and was supplied without curation.

Trimming removed 1 base from V and 9 bases from J; the gene matches leave 9 bases unexplained. From cysteine to phenylalanine, the CDR3 is 15 amino acids long. The sequence is cut down to CDR3 DNA, 45 bases in frame from base 1. The germline V gene sets CDR1 to SGHTA and CDR2 to FQGNSA. The immunoSEQ Assay, a bias-controlled multiplex PCR, was used to amplify TCRbeta CDR3 regions from genomic DNA. As for the original processing: Within the assay, amplification of reference gene primers was used to estimate how many nucleated cells each sample contained. To quantify the absolute abundance of each unique TCRbeta CDR3 rearrangement, sequence reads were collapsed and filtered. For each sample, productive Simpson clonality was calculated as the square root of Simpson's diversity index across productive rearrangements. The source is immuneACCESS, and TCRdb retained only in-frame sequences with V and J called. Part of the clones is not carried over; for the studies checked, unresolved V genes explain less than half of this, and the remainder is unexplained. Clone size and the V and J calls come from that table; the DNA yielded D and trimming. Here the sample has roughly 150,000 clones; about 85% occur a single time. Of the sample, about 8.8% falls within the top ten clones.

In regard to this clone: It lacks a known antigen. No base-level quality is on record; no much larger clone is a single base apart.

At one collaborating source in Seattle, patients were enrolled during active infection and were followed longitudinally through the course of disease. Collaborating institutions collected whole blood in K2EDTA tubes following their own protocols. For TCRbeta analysis, collaborators shipped samples in one of three forms: frozen whole blood, isolated PBMCs, or DNA extracted from either of those sample types. The rearrangement combines TRBV7-2 with TRBJ2-1, and 7 junction bases match TRBD2. The sample was peripheral blood. This receptor was identified in a woman older than 75 with COVID-19, enrolled during active disease. The DNA sequence reads TGTGCCAGCAGCTTAGAGGGACTACGTACGAGTGAGCAGTTCTTC. Its protein reads: CASSLEGLRTSEQFF.